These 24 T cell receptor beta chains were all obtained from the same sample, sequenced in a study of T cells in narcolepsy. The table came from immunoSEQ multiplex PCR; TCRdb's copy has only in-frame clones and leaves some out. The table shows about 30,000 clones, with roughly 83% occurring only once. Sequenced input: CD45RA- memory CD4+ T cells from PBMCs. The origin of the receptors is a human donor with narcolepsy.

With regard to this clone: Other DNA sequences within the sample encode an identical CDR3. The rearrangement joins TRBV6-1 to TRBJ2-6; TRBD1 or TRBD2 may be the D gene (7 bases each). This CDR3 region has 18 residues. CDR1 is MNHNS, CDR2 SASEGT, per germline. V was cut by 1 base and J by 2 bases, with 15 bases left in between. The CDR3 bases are TGTGCCAGCAGTGAAGGGTGGGCAGGGGGGGCTGGGGCCAACGTCCTGACTTTC. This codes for CASSEGWAGGAGANVLTF.

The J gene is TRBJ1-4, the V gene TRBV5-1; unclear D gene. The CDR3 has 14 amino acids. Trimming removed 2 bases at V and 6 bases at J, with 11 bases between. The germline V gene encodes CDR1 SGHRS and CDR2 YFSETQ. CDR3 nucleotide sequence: TGCGCCAGCAGCTTCGGAGGGCAGGATGAAAAACTGTTTTTT. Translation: CASSFGGQDEKLFF. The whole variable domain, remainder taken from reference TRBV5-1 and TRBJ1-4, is KAGVTQTPRYLIKTRGQQVTLSCSPISGHRSVSWYQQTPGQGLQFLFEYFSETQRNKGNFPGRFSGRQFSNSRSEMNVSTLELGDSALYLCASSFGGQDEKLFFGSGTQLSVL.

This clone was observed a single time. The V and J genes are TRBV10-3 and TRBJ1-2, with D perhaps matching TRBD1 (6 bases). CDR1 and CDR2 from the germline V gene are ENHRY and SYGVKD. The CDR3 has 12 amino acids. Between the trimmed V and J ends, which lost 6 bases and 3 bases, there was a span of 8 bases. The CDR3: CAISGGDYGYTF. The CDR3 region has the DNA TGTGCCATCAGCGGGGGCGACTATGGCTACACCTTC.

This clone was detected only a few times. Here the CDR3 DNA reads TGTGCCAGTAGTAACGCAGGGCCGTATAGCAATCAGCCCCAGCATTTT. It encodes CASSNAGPYSNQPQHF. The chain is built from TRBV19 and TRBJ1-5; tentatively, D is TRBD1 (5 bases). Germline CDR1 is LNHDA and CDR2 is SQIVND (reference sequence). CDR3 length equals 16 residues. The germline V and J ends were trimmed by 4 bases and 0 bases, with 13 bases remaining between them.

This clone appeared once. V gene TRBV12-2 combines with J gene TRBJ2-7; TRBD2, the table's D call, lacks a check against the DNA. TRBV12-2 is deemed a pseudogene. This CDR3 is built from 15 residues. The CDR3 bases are TGTGCAAGTCGCTTATCCGGGATGTTCCCCTACGAGCAGCACTTC. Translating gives CASRLSGMFPYEQHF.

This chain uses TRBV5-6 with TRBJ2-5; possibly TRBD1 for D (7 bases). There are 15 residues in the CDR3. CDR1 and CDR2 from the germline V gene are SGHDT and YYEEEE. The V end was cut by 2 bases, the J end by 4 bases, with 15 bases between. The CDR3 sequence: CASSFFSQGGETQYF. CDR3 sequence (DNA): TGTGCCAGCAGCTTTTTTTCGCAGGGGGGAGAGACCCAGTACTTC.

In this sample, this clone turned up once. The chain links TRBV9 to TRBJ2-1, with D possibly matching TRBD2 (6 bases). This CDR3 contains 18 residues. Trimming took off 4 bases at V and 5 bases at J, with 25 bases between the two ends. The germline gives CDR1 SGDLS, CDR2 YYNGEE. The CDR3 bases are TGTGCCAGCAGCACCACCATGGGGGAGGTGGGGGGAAACAATGAGCAGTTCTTC. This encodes CASSTTMGEVGGNNEQFF.

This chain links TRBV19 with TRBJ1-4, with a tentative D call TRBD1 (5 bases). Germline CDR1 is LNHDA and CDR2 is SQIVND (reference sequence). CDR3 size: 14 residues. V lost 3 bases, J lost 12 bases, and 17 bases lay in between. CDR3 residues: CASSIADNFRQLFF. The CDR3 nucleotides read TGTGCCAGTAGTATCGCGGACAACTTCCGACAACTGTTTTTT.

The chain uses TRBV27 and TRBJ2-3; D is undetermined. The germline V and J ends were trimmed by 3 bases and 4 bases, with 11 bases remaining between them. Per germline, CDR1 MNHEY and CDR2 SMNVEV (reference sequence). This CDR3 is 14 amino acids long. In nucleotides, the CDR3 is TGTGCCAGCAGTTTGGCCTCTAGGGCAGATACGCAGTATTTT. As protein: CASSLASRADTQYF.

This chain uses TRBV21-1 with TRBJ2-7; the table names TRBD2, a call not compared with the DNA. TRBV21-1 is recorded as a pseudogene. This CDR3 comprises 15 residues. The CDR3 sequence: CASSPLGDLNYEQYF. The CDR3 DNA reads TGTGCCAGCAGCCCCCTGGGAGACCTTAACTACGAGCAGTACTTC.

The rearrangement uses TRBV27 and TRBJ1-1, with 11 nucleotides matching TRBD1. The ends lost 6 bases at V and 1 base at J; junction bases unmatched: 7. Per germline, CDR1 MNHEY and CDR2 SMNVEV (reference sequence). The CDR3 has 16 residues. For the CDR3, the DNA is TGTGCCAGCAGGACCCTAGGGACAGGGGGGAACACTGAAGCTTTCTTT. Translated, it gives CASRTLGTGGNTEAFF.

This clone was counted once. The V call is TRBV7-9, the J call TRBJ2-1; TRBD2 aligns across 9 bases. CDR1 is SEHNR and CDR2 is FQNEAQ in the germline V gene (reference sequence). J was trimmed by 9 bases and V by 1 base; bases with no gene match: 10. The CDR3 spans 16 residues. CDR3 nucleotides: TGTGCCAGCAGCTTAGGAGGCGGGAGGGCCGCGAGTGAGCAGTTCTTC. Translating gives CASSLGGGRAASEQFF.

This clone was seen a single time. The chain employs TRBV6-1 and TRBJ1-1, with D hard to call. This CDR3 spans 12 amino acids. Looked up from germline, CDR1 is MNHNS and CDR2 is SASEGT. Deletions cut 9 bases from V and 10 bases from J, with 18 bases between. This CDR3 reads CASANTAALAFF. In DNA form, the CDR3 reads TGTGCCAGTGCCAACACGGCTGCTCTAGCTTTCTTT.

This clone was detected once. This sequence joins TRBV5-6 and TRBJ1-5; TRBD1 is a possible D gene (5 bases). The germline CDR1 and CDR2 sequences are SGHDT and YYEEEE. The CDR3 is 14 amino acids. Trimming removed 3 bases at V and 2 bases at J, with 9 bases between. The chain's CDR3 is CASSSPTGNQPQHF. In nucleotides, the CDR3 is TGTGCCAGCAGCTCCCCGACAGGCAATCAGCCCCAGCATTTT.

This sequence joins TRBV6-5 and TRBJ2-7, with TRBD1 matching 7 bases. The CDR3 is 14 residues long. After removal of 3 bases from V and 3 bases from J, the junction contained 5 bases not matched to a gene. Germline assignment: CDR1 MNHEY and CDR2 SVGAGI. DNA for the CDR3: TGTGCCAGCAGTTATAGGCAGGGGGACTACGAGCAGTACTTC. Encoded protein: CASSYRQGDYEQYF.

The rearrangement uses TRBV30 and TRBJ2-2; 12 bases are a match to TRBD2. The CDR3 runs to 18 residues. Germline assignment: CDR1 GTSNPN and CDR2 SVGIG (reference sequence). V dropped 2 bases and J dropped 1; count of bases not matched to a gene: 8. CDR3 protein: CAWSPLGTSGQNTGELFF. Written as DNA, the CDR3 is TGTGCCTGGAGTCCCTTAGGGACTAGCGGGCAGAACACCGGGGAGCTGTTTTTT.

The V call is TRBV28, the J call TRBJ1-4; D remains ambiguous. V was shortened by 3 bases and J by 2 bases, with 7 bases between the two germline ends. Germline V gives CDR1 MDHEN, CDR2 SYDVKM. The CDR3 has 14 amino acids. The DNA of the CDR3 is TGTGCCAGCAGTTTGATCGGGACTAATGAAAAACTGTTTTTT. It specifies CASSLIGTNEKLFF. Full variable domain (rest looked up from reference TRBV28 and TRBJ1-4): DVKVTQSSRYLVKRTGEKVFLECVQDMDHENMFWYRQDPGLGLRLIYFSYDVKMKEKGDIPEGYSVSREKKERFSLILESASTNQTSMYLCASSLIGTNEKLFFGSGTQLSVL.

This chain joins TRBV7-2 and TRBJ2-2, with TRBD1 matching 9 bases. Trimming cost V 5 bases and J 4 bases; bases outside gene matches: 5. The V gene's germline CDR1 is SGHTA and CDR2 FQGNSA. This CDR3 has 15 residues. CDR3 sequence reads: CASSPRQGGTGELFF. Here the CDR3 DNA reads TGTGCCAGCAGCCCGCGACAGGGGGGCACCGGGGAGCTGTTTTTT.

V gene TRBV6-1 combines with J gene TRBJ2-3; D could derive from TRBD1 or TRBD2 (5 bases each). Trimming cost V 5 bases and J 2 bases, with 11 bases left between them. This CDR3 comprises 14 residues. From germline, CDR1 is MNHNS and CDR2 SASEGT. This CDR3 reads CASSRDHFTDTQYF. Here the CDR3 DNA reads TGTGCCAGCAGTCGGGACCATTTCACAGATACGCAGTATTTT.

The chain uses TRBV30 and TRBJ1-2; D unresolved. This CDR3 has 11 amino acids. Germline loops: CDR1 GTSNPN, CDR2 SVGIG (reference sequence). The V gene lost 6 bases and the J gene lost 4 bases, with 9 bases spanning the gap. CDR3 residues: CACTLGYGYTF. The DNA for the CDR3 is TGTGCCTGTACATTGGGCTATGGCTACACCTTC.

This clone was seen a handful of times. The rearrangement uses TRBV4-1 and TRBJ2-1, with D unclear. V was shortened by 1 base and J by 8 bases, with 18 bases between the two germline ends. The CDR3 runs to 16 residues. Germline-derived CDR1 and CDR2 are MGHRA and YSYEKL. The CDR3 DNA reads TGCGCCAGCAGCCAAGTCAGGATAACCGTTTATGATGAGCAGTTCTTC. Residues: CASSQVRITVYDEQFF.

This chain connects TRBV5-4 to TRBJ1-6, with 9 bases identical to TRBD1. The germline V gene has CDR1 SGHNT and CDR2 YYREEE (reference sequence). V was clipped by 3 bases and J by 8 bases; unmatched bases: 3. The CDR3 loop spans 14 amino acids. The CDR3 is CASSSQGADSPLHF. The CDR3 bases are TGTGCCAGCAGCTCACAGGGGGCGGATTCACCCCTCCACTTT.

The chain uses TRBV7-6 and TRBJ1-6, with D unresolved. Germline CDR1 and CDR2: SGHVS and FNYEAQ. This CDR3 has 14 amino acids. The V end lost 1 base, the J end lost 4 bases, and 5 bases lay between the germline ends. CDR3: CASSLGGYNSPLHF. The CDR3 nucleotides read TGTGCCAGCAGCTTAGGAGGGTATAATTCACCCCTCCACTTT.

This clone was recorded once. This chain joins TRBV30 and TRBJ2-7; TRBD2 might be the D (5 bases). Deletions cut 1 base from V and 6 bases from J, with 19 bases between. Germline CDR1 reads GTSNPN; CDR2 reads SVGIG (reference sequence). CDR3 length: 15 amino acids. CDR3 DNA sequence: TGTGCCTGGAGTGGAGAGGGAATGTATCTCGTCGAGCAGTACTTC. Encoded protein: CAWSGEGMYLVEQYF.